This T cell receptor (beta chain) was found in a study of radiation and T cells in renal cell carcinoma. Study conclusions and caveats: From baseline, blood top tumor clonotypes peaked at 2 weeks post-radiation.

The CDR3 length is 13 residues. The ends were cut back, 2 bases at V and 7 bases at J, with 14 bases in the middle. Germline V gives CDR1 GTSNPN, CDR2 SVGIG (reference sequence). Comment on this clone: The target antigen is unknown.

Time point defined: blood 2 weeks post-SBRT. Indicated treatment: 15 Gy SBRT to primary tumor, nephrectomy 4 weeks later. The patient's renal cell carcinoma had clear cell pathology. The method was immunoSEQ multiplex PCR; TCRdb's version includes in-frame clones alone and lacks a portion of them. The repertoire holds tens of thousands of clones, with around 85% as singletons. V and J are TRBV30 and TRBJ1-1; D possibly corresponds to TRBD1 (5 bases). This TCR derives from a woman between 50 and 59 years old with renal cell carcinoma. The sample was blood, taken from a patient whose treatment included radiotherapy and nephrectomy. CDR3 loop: CAWSRRGEGEAFF. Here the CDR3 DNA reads TGTGCCTGGAGTAGACGAGGGGAAGGTGAAGCTTTCTTT.